The sequence of this T cell receptor (beta chain) was determined in a study of CD8 T cells in ankylosing spondylitis. Study-level points and caveats: Characteristic of ankylosing spondylitis blood, it appeared, was a TCR beta motif comprising several highly homologous variants.

Concerning this clonotype: The antigen is unknown.

V lost 6 bases and J lost 1, with 15 bases in between. The CDR3 is 15 residues long. Germline CDR1 reads MRHNA; CDR2 reads SNTAGT. One entry per CDR3 protein results from TCRdb running MiXCR on the 5' RACE reads. The data contain 750,000 to 850,000 distinct CDR3 sequences, around 11% of them seen just once; the ten biggest clones take up around 0.51%. V gene TRBV6-4 combines with J gene TRBJ1-1, with a weak D call TRBD1 (5 bases). The receptor's source is a male donor with ankylosing spondylitis. The sequencing input was blood, either unsorted or a sorted T cell fraction (not recorded which). For the CDR3, the DNA is TGTGCCAGCAGCCGCGCGGGGGGACGGAACACTGAAGCTTTCTTT. This gives the protein CASSRAGGRNTEAFF.